These T cell receptor beta chains were read from a single sample in a study of blood T cells in healthy people across ages. Using its own MiXCR run on the 5' RACE reads, TCRdb lists one record per CDR3 protein. The sample has 1.5 million or so distinct CDR3 sequences, 40% to 50% seen once. The material sequenced was blood. These TCRs come from a woman aged 18-35 years in good health. Both conserved end residues are part of each CDR3. A D gene is named only where the DNA matches it firmly. For some rows the clone size is stated as once, few or many, or as a class when expanded; others skip it.

J gene | clone size | V gene | D gene | CDR3 protein | CDR3 DNA
TRBJ1-4 | . | TRBV29-1 | . | CSVGRIGINEKLFF | TGCAGCGTTGGGCGTATTGGGATTAATGAAAAACTGTTTTTT
TRBJ2-7 | . | TRBV13 | . | CASSFGAMDEQYF | TGTGCCAGCAGCTTCGGGGCCATGGACGAGCAGTACTTC
TRBJ2-7 | . | TRBV11-2 | . | CASSLAPQSGPSYEQYF | TGTGCCAGCAGCTTAGCCCCCCAAAGCGGCCCCTCCTACGAGCAGTACTTC
TRBJ1-1 | . | TRBV29-1 | TRBD1 | CSANKAGQGATEAFF | TGCAGCGCTAACAAGGCCGGACAGGGGGCCACTGAAGCTTTCTTT
TRBJ2-7 | few | TRBV18 | TRBD1 | CASSPQGAMSYEQYF | TGTGCCAGCTCACCACAGGGGGCAATGTCCTACGAGCAGTACTTC
TRBJ2-3 | few | TRBV9 | . | CASSVGLSTDTQYF | TGTGCCAGCAGCGTTGGGCTATCCACAGATACGCAGTATTTT
TRBJ1-3 | . | TRBV20-1 | . | CSASGGTGNTIYF | TGCAGTGCCAGCGGGGGGACCGGAAACACCATATATTTT
TRBJ2-7 | few | TRBV7-2 | TRBD2 | CASSDRGLAGYEQYF | TGTGCCAGCAGCGACCGGGGACTAGCGGGGTACGAGCAGTACTTC
TRBJ2-3 | . | TRBV6-5 | . | CASSPDSLRDTQYF | TGTGCCAGCAGTCCCGATTCCTTAAGGGATACGCAGTATTTT
TRBJ1-1 | few | TRBV6-5 | . | CASSYMEGDTEAFF | TGTGCCAGCAGTTACATGGAAGGGGACACTGAAGCTTTCTTT
TRBJ2-1 | . | TRBV10-3 | TRBD2 | CAISEGEGGYNEQFF | TGTGCCATCAGTGAGGGGGAGGGTGGATACAATGAGCAGTTCTTC
TRBJ2-3 | . | TRBV6-5 | . | CASSYGGPTADTQYF | TGTGCCAGCAGTTACGGGGGCCCAACGGCGGATACGCAGTATTTT
TRBJ1-2 | . | TRBV28 | . | CASRKQQSGYTF | TGTGCCAGCAGGAAACAGCAGTCGGGCTACACCTTC
TRBJ2-7 | . | TRBV6-1 | TRBD2 | CASSVWKREGPGEQYF | TGTGCCAGCAGTGTTTGGAAGCGGGAGGGCCCTGGCGAGCAGTACTTC
TRBJ2-3 | . | TRBV27 | TRBD2 | CASRRGLAGSTDTQYF | TGTGCCAGCAGACGCGGACTAGCGGGGAGCACAGATACGCAGTATTTT
TRBJ2-1 | few | TRBV29-1 | TRBD1 | CSSGTGDYNEQFF | TGCAGCTCCGGGACAGGGGACTACAATGAGCAGTTCTTC
TRBJ1-2 | . | TRBV7-9 | . | CASSEKTVNYGYTF | TGTGCCAGCAGCGAGAAGACAGTTAACTATGGCTACACCTTC
TRBJ1-6 | . | TRBV20-1 | . | CSAPRGDGSYNSPLHF | TGCAGTGCCCCGCGGGGGGATGGCTCCTATAATTCACCCCTCCACTTT
TRBJ2-1 | . | TRBV6-5 | . | CASSPGEHEQFF | TGTGCCAGCAGTCCCGGCGAGCATGAGCAGTTCTTC
TRBJ1-1 | once | TRBV27 | TRBD1 | CASSIGQGPPNTEAFF | TGTGCCAGCAGTATCGGACAGGGCCCTCCGAACACTGAAGCTTTCTTT